These 8 T cell receptor beta chains originate from one sample sequenced in a study of T cell repertoires in cytomegalovirus infection. TCRdb recomputed calls from the reads with MiXCR, one row per CDR3 protein. Of approximately 630,000 distinct CDR3 sequences in the sample, 20% to 25% were seen once. The source material was CD8+ T cells from PBMCs. All receptors derive from a human donor in good health (CMV status not recorded). Some clones in this sample may be carry-over from other donors' samples.

The chain recombines TRBV15 with TRBJ1-2; D gene unclear. The CDR3 sequence is 14 residues long. CDR1 and CDR2 (germline): LNHNV, YYDKDF (reference sequence). Trimming cost V 8 bases and J 2 bases, with 15 bases left between them. This CDR3 reads CATVDRGSNYGYTF. The CDR3 nucleotides are TGTGCCACCGTGGATAGAGGGTCAAACTATGGCTACACCTTC.

This clonotype was observed a handful of times. One junction end disagrees with the germline gene, perhaps due to a read error. The CDR3 reads CVSSVGTTPNEQFF. The CDR3 DNA is TGTGTCAGCAGCGTCGGGACTACCCCTAATGAGCAGTTCTTC. The chain combines TRBV5-4 with TRBJ2-1, with 7 positions matching TRBD2. Germline-derived CDR1 and CDR2 are SGHNT and YYREEE (reference sequence). The length of the CDR3 is 14 residues.

The chain couples TRBV15 to TRBJ2-7; D might be TRBD2 (5 bases). Germline values: CDR1 LNHNV, CDR2 YYDKDF (reference sequence). This CDR3 contains 14 residues. V lost 0 bases, J lost 6 bases, and 12 bases lay in between. As DNA, the CDR3 is TGTGCCACCAGCAGAGATGGAGAGGGAGCCGAGCAGTACGTC. This gives the protein CATSRDGEGAEQYV.

This clonotype was picked up a small number of times. The chain carries TRBV27 and TRBJ2-7; tentatively, D is TRBD2 (5 bases). The CDR3 length is 15 residues. In germline, CDR1 is MNHEY, CDR2 SMNVEV (reference sequence). Trimming removed 5 bases from V and 4 bases from J, with 18 bases in between. In nucleotides, the CDR3 is TGTGCCAGCAGTCCAGAGGAGAGGGTATGGTACGAGCAGTACTTC. It specifies CASSPEERVWYEQYF.

This clonotype appeared many times. This chain uses TRBV6-1 with TRBJ1-1; D remains ambiguous. The CDR3 is made up of 15 amino acids. The V and J ends lost 2 bases and 2 bases respectively, with 12 bases between them. CDR1 is MNHNS and CDR2 is SASEGT in the germline V gene. The CDR3 DNA is TGTGCCAGCAGTGAATATAGGGCAGCAAACACTGAAGCTTTCTTT. Translating gives CASSEYRAANTEAFF.

This clonotype was found many times. The rearrangement links TRBV28 to TRBJ2-2, with D perhaps matching TRBD1 (6 bases). The CDR3 is 15 residues long. Trimming cost V 6 bases and J 2 bases, with 13 bases left between them. Per germline, CDR1 MDHEN and CDR2 SYDVKM. The CDR3 DNA reads TGTGCCAGCAGCTTTAAACAGGGCAACACCGGGGAGCTGTTTTTT. It codes for CASSFKQGNTGELFF.

The J gene is TRBJ1-4, the V gene TRBV20-1, with unresolved D. V lost 0 bases to trimming and J lost 10 bases, with 12 bases between them. The CDR3 is made up of 13 amino acids. CDR1 is DFQATT and CDR2 is SNEGSKA in the germline V gene (reference sequence). CDR3 region: CSARDGMRRKLFF. CDR3 DNA sequence: TGCAGTGCTAGAGATGGAATGAGGCGAAAACTGTTTTTT.

This clonotype was seen only a few times. The chain is built from TRBV7-2 and TRBJ1-1; 9 positions agree with TRBD1. The CDR3 totals 15 residues. CDR1 and CDR2 from the germline V gene are SGHTA and FQGNSA. The V gene end was trimmed by 3 bases and the J gene end by 3 bases; junction bases not matched to a gene: 5. CDR3 in amino acids: CASSLTDRGDTEAFF. The CDR3 nucleotides read TGTGCCAGCAGCTTGACCGACAGGGGGGACACTGAAGCTTTCTTT. The entire variable domain, with the rest obtained from reference TRBV7-2 and TRBJ1-1, is as follows: GAGVSQSPSNKVTEKGKDVELRCDPISGHTALYWYRQSLGQGLEFLIYFQGNSAPDKSGLPSDRFSAERTGGSVSTLTIQRTQQEDSAVYLCASSLTDRGDTEAFFGQGTRLTVV.